Listed below are T cell receptor beta chains from one sample, sequenced in a study of blood T cell repertoires in COVID-19. The table came from immunoSEQ multiplex PCR; TCRdb's copy has only in-frame clones and leaves some out. The sample lists 84,000 or so clones, roughly 92% seen once, with about 6.6% in the top ten. The specimen sequenced was peripheral blood. Receptors were obtained from a woman aged 60-75 years with active COVID-19. The CDR3 runs from the conserved cysteine through the conserved F or W. D genes are given only for firm matches. The size of a clone is reported for some rows only, either as once, few or many, or as a class for expanded clones.

CDR3	DNA	D	length	size	V	J
CASSEDRTAYEQYF	TGTGCCAGCAGTGAGGACAGGACTGCCTACGAGCAGTACTTC	TRBD1	14	.	TRBV6-1	TRBJ2-7
CSVGGVDGYTF	TGCAGCGTCGGGGGGGTGGATGGCTACACCTTC	.	11	.	TRBV29-1	TRBJ1-2
CASSDGVTGELFF	TGTGCCAGCAGTGACGGTGTTACCGGGGAGCTGTTTTTT	.	13	.	TRBV2	TRBJ2-2
CASSITGTSSEQYF	TGTGCCAGCAGCATAACCGGGACTAGTAGCGAGCAGTACTTC	TRBD2	14	.	TRBV9	TRBJ2-7
CASRSGVNTGELFF	TGTGCCAGTAGGTCAGGGGTGAACACCGGGGAGCTGTTTTTT	.	14	.	TRBV19	TRBJ2-2
CASSKQTRNQPQHF	TGTGCCAGCAGTAAACAAACCCGCAATCAGCCCCAGCATTTT	.	14	.	TRBV6-6	TRBJ1-5
CASGERREAEAFF	TGTGCCAGCGGAGAAAGACGGGAGGCTGAAGCTTTCTTT	.	13	once	TRBV6-5	TRBJ1-1
CASSGRTGGKYEQYF	TGCGCCAGCAGCGGCCGGACAGGGGGCAAGTACGAGCAGTACTTC	TRBD1	15	.	TRBV5-1	TRBJ2-7
CASSDTGQKNNEQFF	TGTGCCAGCTCCGACACGGGACAGAAGAACAATGAGCAGTTCTTC	TRBD1	15	.	TRBV6-5	TRBJ2-1
CASSYSAGMAAETQYF	TGTGCCAGCAGTTACTCAGCGGGAATGGCAGCAGAGACCCAGTACTTC	TRBD2	16	.	TRBV6-5	TRBJ2-5
CASSRRLAGHIQETQYF	TGCGCCAGCAGTCGTCGACTAGCGGGACATATCCAAGAGACCCAGTACTTC	TRBD2	17	.	TRBV23-1	TRBJ2-5
CASSLGTGGEQYF	TGTGCCAGCAGCTTGGGGACAGGCGGCGAGCAGTACTTC	TRBD1	13	.	TRBV5-5	TRBJ2-7
CASSADRYSEAFF	TGTGCCAGCAGCGCGGACAGATACTCTGAAGCTTTCTTT	.	13	.	TRBV7-3	TRBJ1-1
CASSFSWTGGGYTF	TGTGCCAGCAGCTTTTCCTGGACAGGGGGAGGCTACACCTTC	TRBD1	14	few	TRBV5-6	TRBJ1-2
CASSPLLAGRNYEQYF	TGTGCCAGCAGCCCGCTACTAGCGGGACGAAACTACGAGCAGTACTTC	TRBD2	16	.	TRBV7-6	TRBJ2-7
CASSQDRNKYSGYTF	TGCGCCAGCAGCCAAGATCGGAACAAGTACAGTGGCTACACCTTC	.	15	.	TRBV4-3	TRBJ1-2
CSASQGIYEQYF	TGCAGTGCTAGTCAGGGAATCTACGAGCAGTACTTC	.	12	.	TRBV20-1	TRBJ2-7
CASSLGQTMNTEAFF	TGCGCCAGCAGCTTGGGACAGACAATGAACACTGAAGCTTTCTTT	.	15	.	TRBV5-1	TRBJ1-1
CASSLGGLMVASYNEQFF	TGTGCCAGCAGTTTAGGAGGACTAATGGTCGCCTCCTACAATGAGCAGTTCTTC	.	18	.	TRBV27	TRBJ2-1
CASSQAPASGFRSTNEKLFF	TGTGCCAGCAGCCAAGCCCCAGCGAGCGGTTTTCGCTCAACTAATGAAAAACTGTTTTTT	.	20	.	TRBV4-2	TRBJ1-4
CASRETTGAGETQYF	TGCGCCAGCAGAGAAACGACAGGGGCGGGAGAGACCCAGTACTTC	TRBD1	15	.	TRBV5-1	TRBJ2-5